The next 21 T cell receptor beta chains were all read from a single sample in a study of T cells in Graves' hyperthyroidism and ophthalmopathy. TCR beta CDR3 sequences were amplified from RNA transcripts. Researchers ran a first-round RT-PCR on the TCR CDR3 using the HTBI primer set. MiXCR, run by TCRdb on the multiplex PCR reads, gives a single entry per CDR3 protein. The sample contains about 290,000 distinct CDR3 sequences, about 14% of which appear only once. Input material: blood. The receptors were sampled from a woman in her 30s with Graves' hyperthyroidism that later progressed to Graves' ophthalmopathy.

The chain has TRBV5-1 and TRBJ2-2; 9 bases are shared with TRBD2. Per germline, CDR1 SGHRS and CDR2 YFSETQ. The J segment lost 8 bases and the V segment lost 4 bases, leaving 6 bases of the junction unmatched. The CDR3 sequence is 14 residues long. The CDR3 DNA sequence: TGCGCCAGCAGCACTGGGACTAGCTGGGGGGAGCTGTTTTTT. It encodes CASSTGTSWGELFF. The full variable domain, in which reference TRBV5-1 and TRBJ2-2 provide the parts outside the CDR3, is KAGVTQTPRYLIKTRGQQVTLSCSPISGHRSVSWYQQTPGQGLQFLFEYFSETQRNKGNFPGRFSGRQFSNSRSEMNVSTLELGDSALYLCASSTGTSWGELFFGEGSRLTVL.

This clonotype was observed at least ten times. V gene TRBV2 combines with J gene TRBJ2-5, with TRBD1 identical over 8 bases. Germline lookup yields CDR1 SNHLY and CDR2 FYNNEI. The CDR3 has 14 residues. Germline trimming cut 6 bases from V and 2 bases from J; bases unmatched to any gene: 5. CDR3 residues: CASRAGQAQETQYF. The CDR3 nucleotides read TGTGCCAGCAGGGCGGGACAGGCTCAAGAGACCCAGTACTTC. Supplemented by reference TRBV2 and TRBJ2-5, the full variable domain reads EPEVTQTPSHQVTQMGQEVILRCVPISNHLYFYWYRQILGQKVEFLVSFYNNEISEKSEIFDDQFSVERPDGSNFTLKIRSTKLEDSAMYFCASRAGQAQETQYFGPGTRLLVL.

Points on this clonotype: Since a much larger clone is just one base distant, this may be a read error. V gene TRBV5-1 combines with J gene TRBJ2-3; 9 positions agree with TRBD2. After removal of 2 bases from V and 8 bases from J, the junction contained 6 bases not matched to a gene. The CDR3 is 14 residues long. Germline V gives CDR1 SGHRS, CDR2 YFSETQ. The CDR3 protein is CASSLGLAIGTQYF. The CDR3 DNA reads as TGCGCCAGCAGCTTAGGACTAGCGATAGGTACGCAGTATTTT.

This clonotype was counted at least ten times. The chain has TRBV12-3 or TRBV12-4 and TRBJ2-1, with 14 bases identical to TRBD2. CDR3 length: 16 residues. Trimming at V came to 5 bases and at J to 4 bases, leaving 4 bases not matched to a gene. CDR3 sequence reads: CASSPRTSGRYNEQFF. The DNA of the CDR3 is TGTGCCAGCAGTCCTCGGACTAGCGGGAGGTACAATGAGCAGTTCTTC.

This clonotype was seen at least ten times. V is TRBV20-1 and J is TRBJ2-1; 10 nucleotides agree with TRBD2. The V gene end was trimmed by 3 bases and the J gene end by 0 bases; junction bases not matched to a gene: 14. CDR3 length: 19 amino acids. Germline V gene lookup returns CDR1 DFQATT and CDR2 SNEGSKA (reference sequence). The CDR3, as DNA: TGCAGTGCTAGTTGGTCCGAGCGGGAGGGTCCCAGCTCCTACAATGAGCAGTTCTTC. Its protein is CSASWSEREGPSSYNEQFF.

This clonotype was recorded a few times. The chain joins TRBV7-9 to TRBJ2-6; D call uncertain. Germline CDR1 SEHNR, CDR2 FQNEAQ (reference sequence). The CDR3 consists of 16 residues. Deletions cut 3 bases from V and 0 bases from J, with 9 bases between. The CDR3 is CASSFLRHSGANVLTF. The CDR3 DNA sequence: TGTGCCAGCAGCTTTCTGCGGCACTCTGGGGCCAACGTCCTGACTTTC. Drawing the rest from reference TRBV7-9 and TRBJ2-6, the complete variable domain is DTGVSQNPRHKITKRGQNVTFRCDPISEHNRLYWYRQTLGQGPEFLTYFQNEAQLEKSRLLSDRFSAERPKGSFSTLEIQRTEQGDSAMYLCASSFLRHSGANVLTFGAGSRLTVL.

This clonotype was recorded many times. This chain links TRBV27 with TRBJ1-5; D might be TRBD1 (5 bases). Germline CDR1 reads MNHEY; CDR2 reads SMNVEV (reference sequence). With 5 bases removed from V and 11 bases from J, the gap between germline ends came to 13 bases. This CDR3 region has 12 residues. CDR3 in DNA: TGTGCCAGCAGTCCACGACGGGGGGCCCAGCATTTT. Protein: CASSPRRGAQHF.

This clonotype was picked up many times. The chain is built from TRBV3-1 and TRBJ2-3, with TRBD2 identical over 7 bases. V lost 1 base and J lost 0; bases outside the gene matches: 1. The CDR3 spans 15 residues. The germline V gene encodes CDR1 LGHDT and CDR2 YNNKEL (reference sequence). The chain's CDR3 is CASSQAGGSTDTQYF. The DNA of the CDR3 is TGTGCCAGCAGCCAAGCGGGAGGTAGCACAGATACGCAGTATTTT.

This clonotype has a count of ten or more. V and J are TRBV11-2 and TRBJ2-5; maybe TRBD1 (6 bases). The germline CDR1 and CDR2 sequences are SGHAT and FQNNGV. This CDR3 has 13 residues. V lost 3 bases and J 4 bases, leaving 9 bases between the germline ends. The DNA of the CDR3 is TGTGCCAGCAGCTTTCAGGGGCCAGAGACCCAGTACTTC. Residues: CASSFQGPETQYF.

This clonotype was recorded at least ten times. The rearrangement links TRBV7-2 to TRBJ2-7, with a tentative D call TRBD1 (6 bases). Germline lookup yields CDR1 SGHTA and CDR2 FQGNSA. This CDR3 is 15 amino acids long. Trimming stripped 4 bases from V and 4 bases from J, with 17 bases between. For the CDR3, the DNA is TGTGCCAGCAGCTCCTACACCGGGACACCTTACGAGCAGTACTTC. Residues: CASSSYTGTPYEQYF.

The sample holds one count of this clonotype. The chain joins TRBV28 to TRBJ2-2; TRBD1 might be the D (6 bases). The CDR3 consists of 15 residues. The germline V and J ends were trimmed by 5 bases and 1 base, with 11 bases remaining between them. Germline CDR1 and CDR2: MDHEN and SYDVKM. The CDR3: CASSPGHRNTGELFF. The CDR3, as DNA: TGTGCCAGCAGTCCGGGACACAGGAACACCGGGGAGCTGTTTTTT.

This clonotype was seen more than once but under ten times. This chain joins TRBV4-1 and TRBJ2-7, with D maybe TRBD2 (5 bases). The V end was cut by 1 base, the J end by 6 bases, with 13 bases between. CDR1 and CDR2 (germline): MGHRA, YSYEKL. The CDR3 runs 14 residues. This chain's CDR3 is CASSQGWGVGEQYF. The CDR3 DNA reads as TGCGCCAGCAGCCAAGGATGGGGAGTGGGCGAGCAGTACTTC.

The V call is TRBV27, the J call TRBJ2-7; weak D call: TRBD2 (5 bases). Trimming took 5 bases from V and 4 from J, leaving 18 bases between them. The germline CDR1 and CDR2 sequences are MNHEY and SMNVEV (reference sequence). This CDR3 is 15 amino acids long. This chain's CDR3 is CASSPRRDPGYEQYF. The CDR3 nucleotides read TGTGCCAGCAGTCCCCGCCGGGATCCTGGATACGAGCAGTACTTC.

V and J are TRBV6-1 and TRBJ1-3; no definite D call. CDR1 and CDR2 (germline): MNHNS, SASEGT. The V gene lost 0 bases and the J gene lost 13 bases, with 13 bases spanning the gap. The CDR3 covers 13 residues. The CDR3 spells CASSEAVGRRIYF. The CDR3 DNA is TGTGCCAGCAGTGAAGCAGTTGGGCGACGGATATATTTT.

This clonotype was found a few times. The rearrangement uses TRBV4-3 and TRBJ2-1; D may be TRBD1 or TRBD2 (6 bases each). Germline lookup yields CDR1 LGHNA and CDR2 YSLEER. CDR3 length equals 14 residues. Trimming left V 1 base short and J 12 bases short, with 16 bases between. The CDR3 DNA sequence: TGCGCCAGCAGCCAAGGGGGGCGACTAGACGGGCAGTTCTTC. Protein product: CASSQGGRLDGQFF.

This chain joins TRBV5-6 and TRBJ2-5, with 11 bases that match TRBD2. The CDR3 spans 15 residues. Germline-derived CDR1 and CDR2 are SGHDT and YYEEEE. V lost 3 bases, J lost 4 bases, and 5 bases stayed unmatched. The CDR3 protein is CASSWVTSGIETQYF. CDR3 sequence (DNA): TGTGCCAGCAGCTGGGTGACTAGCGGGATAGAGACCCAGTACTTC.

This clonotype was picked up many times. The chain uses TRBV7-2 and TRBJ2-1; D remains ambiguous. Between the trimmed V and J ends, which lost 1 base and 6 bases, there was a span of 16 bases. CDR1 and CDR2 (germline): SGHTA, FQGNSA. The CDR3 is 16 residues long. CDR3 region: CASSLVPWPLSNEQFF. The CDR3 nucleotides are TGTGCCAGCAGCTTAGTCCCATGGCCCCTCAGCAATGAGCAGTTCTTC.

This clonotype was seen at least ten times. J is TRBJ2-3 and V is TRBV28, with D uncertain. The CDR3 covers 16 residues. Germline V lookup: CDR1 MDHEN, CDR2 SYDVKM. V was shortened by 3 bases and J by 0 bases, with 13 bases between the two germline ends. CDR3 in amino acids: CASSFGAASSTDTQYF. The CDR3 coding sequence is TGTGCCAGCAGTTTTGGTGCGGCTTCTAGCACAGATACGCAGTATTTT.

This clonotype was counted many times. The chain links TRBV6-1 to TRBJ2-1; TRBD2 matches at 7 bases. The CDR3 extends over 17 amino acids. The germline CDR1 and CDR2 sequences are MNHNS and SASEGT. The junction had 9 bases not matched to a gene; V was cut back by 4 bases and J by 0 bases. The CDR3 reads CASSGNGGGSSYNEQFF. The CDR3 DNA sequence: TGTGCCAGCAGTGGTAACGGGGGAGGGAGCTCCTACAATGAGCAGTTCTTC.

This clonotype was detected a few times. The CDR3 protein is CASSLPGTVYEQYF. In DNA, the CDR3 is TGTGCCAGTAGTCTCCCCGGGACAGTCTACGAGCAGTACTTC. V gene TRBV19 combines with J gene TRBJ2-7; TRBD1 agrees at 7 bases. CDR3 size: 14 residues. The V gene's germline CDR1 is LNHDA and CDR2 SQIVND (reference sequence). V lost 5 bases, J lost 3 bases, and 7 bases stayed unmatched.

The sample holds many counts of this clonotype. The rearrangement joins TRBV7-6 to TRBJ2-7, with D maybe TRBD2 (6 bases). This CDR3 has 14 amino acids. CDR1 SGHVS and CDR2 FNYEAQ come from the germline V gene. With 7 bases removed from V and 1 base from J, the gap between germline ends came to 14 bases. DNA for the CDR3: TGTGCCAGCAACCCGGGACTGGGGTCCTACGAGCAGTACTTC. Encoded protein: CASNPGLGSYEQYF.